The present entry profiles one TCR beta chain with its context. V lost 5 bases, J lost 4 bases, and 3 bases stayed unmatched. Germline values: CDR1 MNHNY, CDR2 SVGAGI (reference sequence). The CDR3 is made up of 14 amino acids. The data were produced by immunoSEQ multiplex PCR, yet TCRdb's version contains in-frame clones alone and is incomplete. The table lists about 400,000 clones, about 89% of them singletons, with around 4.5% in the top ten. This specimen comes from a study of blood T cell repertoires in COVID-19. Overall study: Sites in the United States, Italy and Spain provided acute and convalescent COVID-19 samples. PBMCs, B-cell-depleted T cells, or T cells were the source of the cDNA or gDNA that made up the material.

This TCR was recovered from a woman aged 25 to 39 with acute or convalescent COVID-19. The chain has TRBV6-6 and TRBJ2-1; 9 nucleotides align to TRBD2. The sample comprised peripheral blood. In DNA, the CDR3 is TGTGCCAGCAGTAGCGGGGGGCTGTACAATGAGCAGTTCTTC. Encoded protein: CASSSGGLYNEQFF.